This record covers a single T cell receptor (beta chain). The data are from a study of control samples from healthy donors and cancer patients. Germline CDR1 is SGHTA and CDR2 is FQGTGA. The CDR3 is 14 residues long. Trimming at V came to 3 bases and at J to 4 bases, leaving 5 bases not matched to a gene. Using immunoSEQ multiplex PCR, the repertoire was profiled, and TCRdb retains in-frame clones only, with some absent. Of around 51,000 clones listed, about nine tenths are singletons. J is TRBJ1-1 and V is TRBV7-3, with 7 bases that match TRBD1. This receptor was obtained from a man in his fifties with head and neck cancer. Sequencing used PBMCs. CDR3 DNA sequence: TGTGCCAGCAGCTTCACACAGGGGACCACTGAAGCTTTCTTT. Translation: CASSFTQGTTEAFF.